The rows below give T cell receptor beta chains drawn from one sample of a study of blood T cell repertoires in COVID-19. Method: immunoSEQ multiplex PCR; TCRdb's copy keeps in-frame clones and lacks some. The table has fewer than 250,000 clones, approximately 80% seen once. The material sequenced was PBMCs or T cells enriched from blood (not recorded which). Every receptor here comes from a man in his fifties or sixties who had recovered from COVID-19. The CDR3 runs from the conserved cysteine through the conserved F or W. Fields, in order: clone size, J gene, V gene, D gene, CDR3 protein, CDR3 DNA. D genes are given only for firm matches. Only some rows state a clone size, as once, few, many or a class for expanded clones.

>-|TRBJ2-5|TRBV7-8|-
CASSLRRERRQETQYF
TGTGCCAGCAGCTTAAGGAGGGAACGGAGACAAGAGACCCAGTACTTC
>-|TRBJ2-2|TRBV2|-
CASSKGGRYTGELFF
TGTGCCAGCAGTAAAGGTGGGAGGTATACCGGGGAGCTGTTTTTT
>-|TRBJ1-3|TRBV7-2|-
CASSLVGADSGNTIYF
TGTGCCAGCAGCTTAGTAGGGGCTGACTCTGGAAACACCATATATTTT
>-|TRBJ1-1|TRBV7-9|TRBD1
CASSLVGQGNAEAFF
TGTGCCAGCAGCTTAGTGGGACAGGGGAACGCTGAAGCTTTCTTT
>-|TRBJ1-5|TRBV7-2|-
CASSLDRVGQPQHF
TGTGCCAGCAGCTTAGACAGGGTTGGTCAGCCCCAGCATTTT
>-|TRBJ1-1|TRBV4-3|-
CASSLTGLGEAFF
TGCGCCAGCAGCCTTACAGGGTTGGGTGAAGCTTTCTTT
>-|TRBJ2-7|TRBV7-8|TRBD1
CASSSSDRAPYEQYF
TGTGCCAGCAGCTCGTCAGACAGGGCCCCCTACGAGCAGTACTTC
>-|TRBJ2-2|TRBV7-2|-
CASSRDTNTGELFF
TGTGCCAGCAGCCGGGACACCAACACCGGGGAGCTGTTTTTT
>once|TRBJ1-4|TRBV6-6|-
CASSYSGRGEEKLFF
TGTGCCAGCAGTTACTCAGGCAGGGGCGAGGAAAAACTGTTTTTT
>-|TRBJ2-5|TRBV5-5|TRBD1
CASSLGDRVTETQYF
TGTGCCAGCAGCTTGGGGGACAGGGTAACGGAGACCCAGTACTTC
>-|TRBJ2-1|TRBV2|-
CASGWAQGIGNEQFF
TGTGCCAGCGGATGGGCACAGGGAATCGGCAATGAGCAGTTCTTC
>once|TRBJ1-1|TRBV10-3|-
CAISDPQGLGTEAFF
TGTGCCATCAGTGATCCACAGGGTCTAGGCACTGAAGCTTTCTTT
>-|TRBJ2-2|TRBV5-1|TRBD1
CASSFSQGASAGELFF
TGCGCCAGCAGCTTCAGTCAGGGGGCATCGGCCGGGGAGCTGTTTTTT
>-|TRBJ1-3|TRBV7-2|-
CASSLDFGSGNTIYF
TGTGCCAGCAGCTTAGATTTCGGGTCTGGAAACACCATATATTTT
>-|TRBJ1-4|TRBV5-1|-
CASSLAPTGGDEKLFF
TGCGCCAGCAGCTTGGCCCCCACGGGTGGAGATGAAAAACTGTTTTTT
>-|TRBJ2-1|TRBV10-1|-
CASSELAGKALEQFF
TGCGCCAGCAGTGAGTTGGCAGGGAAGGCTCTTGAGCAGTTCTTC
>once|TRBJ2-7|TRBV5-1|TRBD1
CASSAPEQGLGLEQYF
TGCGCCAGCAGCGCGCCGGAACAGGGGCTGGGTCTCGAGCAGTACTTC
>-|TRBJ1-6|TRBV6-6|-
CASTQGGDNSPLHF
TGTGCCAGCACTCAAGGGGGTGATAATTCACCCCTCCACTTT
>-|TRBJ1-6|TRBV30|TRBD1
CAWSADRDDSPLHF
TGTGCCTGGAGTGCAGACAGGGACGATTCACCCCTCCACTTT
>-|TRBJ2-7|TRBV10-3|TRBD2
CAITSGTSFGEQYF
TGTGCCATCACCTCCGGGACTAGTTTTGGTGAGCAGTACTTC
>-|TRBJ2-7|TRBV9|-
CASSVGTDTYEQYF
TGTGCCAGCAGCGTAGGGACAGACACCTACGAGCAGTACTTC
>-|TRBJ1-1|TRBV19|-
CASNTPGSGMNTEAFF
TGTGCCAGTAACACACCCGGCTCGGGGATGAACACTGAAGCTTTCTTT
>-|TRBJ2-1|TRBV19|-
CASSRRTETYNEQFF
TGTGCCAGTAGTAGAAGGACAGAGACCTACAATGAGCAGTTCTTC
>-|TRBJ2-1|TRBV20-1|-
CSATTRNEQFF
TGCAGTGCCACGACTAGAAATGAGCAGTTCTTC
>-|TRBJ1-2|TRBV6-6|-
CASSYSTPNYGYTF
TGTGCCAGCAGTTACTCGACACCTAACTATGGCTACACCTTC
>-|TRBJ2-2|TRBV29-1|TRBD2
CSVTGLAGGTGELFF
TGCAGCGTCACAGGACTAGCGGGGGGTACCGGGGAGCTGTTTTTT
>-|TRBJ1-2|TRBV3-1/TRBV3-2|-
CASSQAGLAYGYTF
TGTGCCAGCAGCCAGGCGGGACTCGCCTATGGCTACACCTTC
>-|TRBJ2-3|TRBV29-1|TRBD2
CSVGLAGRDTQYF
TGCAGCGTCGGACTAGCGGGGAGAGATACGCAGTATTTT
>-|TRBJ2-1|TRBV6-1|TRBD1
CASSAQGALRTNEQFF
TGTGCCAGCAGTGCACAGGGGGCCCTACGCACCAATGAGCAGTTCTTC
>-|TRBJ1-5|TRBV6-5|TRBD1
CASSPFRQGDQPQHF
TGTGCCAGCAGTCCCTTTCGACAGGGGGATCAGCCCCAGCATTTT
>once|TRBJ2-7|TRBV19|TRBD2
CATSQRGIPYEQYF
TGTGCCACCTCCCAGCGGGGGATACCCTACGAGCAGTACTTC
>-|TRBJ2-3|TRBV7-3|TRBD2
CASSLMGSGGPTDTQYF
TGTGCCAGCAGCTTAATGGGTAGCGGGGGGCCAACGGATACGCAGTATTTT
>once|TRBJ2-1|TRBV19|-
CASSMISGTLYNEQFF
TGTGCCAGTAGTATGATCTCGGGGACACTCTACAATGAGCAGTTCTTC
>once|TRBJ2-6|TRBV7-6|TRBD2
CASGGAGANVLTF
TGTGCCTCCGGGGGGGCTGGGGCCAACGTCCTGACTTTC